These T cell receptor beta chains were read from a single sample in a study of blood T cell repertoires in COVID-19. The protocol was immunoSEQ multiplex PCR, while the TCRdb copy is restricted to in-frame clones and leaves out a portion. This table has some 80,000 clones, 78% appearing once. The specimen was peripheral blood. These receptor sequences come from a man aged 60-69 years with COVID-19, enrolled during active disease. The CDR3 runs from the conserved cysteine through the conserved F or W. The D gene is left open where the match is weak. Some rows mark clone size as missing; the rest say once, few, many or name a class of expanded clone.

TGTGCCAGCAGCGCAGGGACTAGCGGAGGTGGTGAGCAGTTCTTC	CASSAGTSGGGEQFF	TRBD2	TRBJ2-1	TRBV9	.
TGTGCCAGCAGGAACGGGAACTCCTACGAGCAGTACTTC	CASRNGNSYEQYF	.	TRBJ2-7	TRBV12-3/TRBV12-4	.
TGTGCCAGCAGCCCGACAGGGGACTATGGCTACACCTTC	CASSPTGDYGYTF	TRBD1	TRBJ1-2	TRBV6-5	.
TGTGCCAGCAGCACGGGACTAGGAGCGGAGACCCAGTACTTC	CASSTGLGAETQYF	TRBD2	TRBJ2-5	TRBV7-9	.
TGTGCCAGCTCACCCCAGGGGGAATCCGGGGAGCTGTTTTTT	CASSPQGESGELFF	TRBD1	TRBJ2-2	TRBV18	.
TGTGCCAGCAGCTTAGATCTTCTGGGCGGGACAGCTACATACGAGCAGTACTTC	CASSLDLLGGTATYEQYF	.	TRBJ2-7	TRBV11-2	.
TGTGCCAGCAGTTACTCCGGGACTAGCTACACAGATACGCAGTATTTT	CASSYSGTSYTDTQYF	TRBD2	TRBJ2-3	TRBV6-5	.
TGTGCCAGCAGCCTAGAAGCTTTTTACCCCTACGAGCAGTACTTC	CASSLEAFYPYEQYF	.	TRBJ2-7	TRBV16	.
TGTGCCAGCACGGACAGGGAAAACGGGGAGCTGTTTTTT	CASTDRENGELFF	TRBD1	TRBJ2-2	TRBV6-6	few
TGTGCTAGTGGGGCCTCTGGGGCCAACGTCCTGACTTTC	CASGASGANVLTF	.	TRBJ2-6	TRBV12-5	.
TGTGCCACCGGGAGGCAGGGATCAAATCAGCCCCAGCATTTT	CATGRQGSNQPQHF	.	TRBJ1-5	TRBV19	.
TGCGCCAGCAGCTTGGAAGGGACAGGGGGCCCCGGGGAGCTGTTTTTT	CASSLEGTGGPGELFF	TRBD1	TRBJ2-2	TRBV5-1	.
TGTGCCAGCAGCGTAGTGACTCGCATCCAAGAGACCCAGTACTTC	CASSVVTRIQETQYF	.	TRBJ2-5	TRBV9	.
TGCAGCGTTTATTTGGACAGGTTCACTGAAGCTTTCTTT	CSVYLDRFTEAFF	TRBD1	TRBJ1-1	TRBV29-1	.
TGTGCCAGTAGTATTGACAGGGGAGCAGATACGCAGTATTTT	CASSIDRGADTQYF	TRBD1	TRBJ2-3	TRBV19	.
TGTGCCAGCAGCGTTCAGGCCCATCGGACAGGGGGAAGTACCTACGGCTACACCTTC	CASSVQAHRTGGSTYGYTF	TRBD1	TRBJ1-2	TRBV7-8	once
TGTGCCAGCTCCCTTAAAGGCGTGGGGGCGGCCAATTCACCCCTCCACTTT	CASSLKGVGAANSPLHF	.	TRBJ1-6	TRBV18	few
TGTGCCAGCACTCACTCTACGAGCTTGGACTTC	CASTHSTSLDF	.	TRBJ2-7	TRBV7-9	.